The clone carrying this TCR beta chain was seen a few times. Its antigen is unidentified. The data originate from a study of T cells in Graves' hyperthyroidism and ophthalmopathy. Overall study context: It was at initial diagnosis, before any treatment, that peripheral blood was collected. General study results and limits: Using 13 V-J features, a model discriminated ophthalmopathy from stable hyperthyroidism.

RNA transcripts gave rise to amplified TCR beta CDR3 regions. HTBI primers were the set used in a first-round RT-PCR of the TCR CDR3. TCRdb passed the multiplex PCR reads through MiXCR, listing each CDR3 protein once. The data hold approximately 600,000 distinct CDR3 sequences, with roughly 14% observed a single time. Exclusion of patients followed from uncontrolled infection, other autoimmune disease, pregnancy or lactation. The diagnoses drew upon clinical symptoms, serum thyroxine and TRAb, thyroid ultrasound and orbital computed tomography. V gave up 6 bases and J gave up 0 bases, with 8 bases separating them. This CDR3 has 13 amino acids. Per germline, CDR1 KGHDR and CDR2 SFDVKD.

Specimen: blood. The J gene is TRBJ2-7, the V gene TRBV24-1; D remains unclear. This TCR was recovered from a woman between 40 and 50 years old with Graves' ophthalmopathy. The CDR3 sequence is CATSSSNSYEQYF. The DNA of the CDR3 is TGTGCCACCAGTTCGAGCAACTCCTACGAGCAGTACTTC.